This TCR beta chain came from a study of cytomegalovirus exposure and HLA in healthy donors. The assay was immunoSEQ multiplex PCR, and TCRdb's table has in-frame clones only and misses some. The sample includes under 250,000 clones, about nine tenths of them seen just once. As for this clone: Antigen specificity is unknown.

Points from the study as a whole: Some public TCRs appeared in many individuals, while most sequences were rare.

This receptor was identified in a woman under 30 in good health and CMV-seronegative. Sequencing used PBMCs.

CDR3: CASSSLGGGGGMGETQYF. The CDR3 nucleotides read TGTGCCAGCAGCTCCCTTGGTGGTGGAGGAGGGATGGGGGAGACCCAGTACTTC. The V gene is TRBV7-6, the J gene TRBJ2-5; TRBD2 is a possible D gene (6 bases). The CDR3 runs 18 residues. Between the trimmed V and J ends, which lost 4 bases and 5 bases, there was a span of 26 bases. Germline V gene lookup returns CDR1 SGHVS and CDR2 FNYEAQ.